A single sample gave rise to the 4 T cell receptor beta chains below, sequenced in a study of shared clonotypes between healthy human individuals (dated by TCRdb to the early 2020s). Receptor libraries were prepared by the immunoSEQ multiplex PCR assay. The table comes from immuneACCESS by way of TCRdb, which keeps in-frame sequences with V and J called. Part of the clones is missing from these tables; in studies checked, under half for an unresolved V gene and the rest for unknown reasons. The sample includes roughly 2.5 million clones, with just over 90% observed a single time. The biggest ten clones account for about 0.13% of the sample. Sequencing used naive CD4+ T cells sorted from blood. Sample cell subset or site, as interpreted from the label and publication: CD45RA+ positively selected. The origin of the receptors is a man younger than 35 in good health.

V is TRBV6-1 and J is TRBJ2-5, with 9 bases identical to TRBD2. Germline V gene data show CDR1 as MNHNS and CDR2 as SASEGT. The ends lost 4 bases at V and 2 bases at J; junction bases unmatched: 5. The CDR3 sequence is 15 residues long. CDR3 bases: TGTGCCAGCAGTGGTTTAGCGGGGGTTCAAGAGACCCAGTACTTC. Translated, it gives CASSGLAGVQETQYF.

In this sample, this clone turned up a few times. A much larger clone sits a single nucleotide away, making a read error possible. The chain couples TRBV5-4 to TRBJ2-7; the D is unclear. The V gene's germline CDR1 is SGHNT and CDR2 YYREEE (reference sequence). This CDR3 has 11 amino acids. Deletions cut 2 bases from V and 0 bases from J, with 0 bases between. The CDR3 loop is CASSFSYEQYF. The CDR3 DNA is TGTGCCAGCAGCTTCTCCTACGAGCAGTACTTC.

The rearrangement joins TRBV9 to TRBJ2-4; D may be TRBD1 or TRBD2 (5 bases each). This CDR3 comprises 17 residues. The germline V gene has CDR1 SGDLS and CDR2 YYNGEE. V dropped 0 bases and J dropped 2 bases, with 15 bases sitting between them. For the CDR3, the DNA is TGTGCCAGCAGCGTAGGAAATGGGGGAGTGACCAAAAACATTCAGTACTTC. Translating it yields CASSVGNGGVTKNIQYF.

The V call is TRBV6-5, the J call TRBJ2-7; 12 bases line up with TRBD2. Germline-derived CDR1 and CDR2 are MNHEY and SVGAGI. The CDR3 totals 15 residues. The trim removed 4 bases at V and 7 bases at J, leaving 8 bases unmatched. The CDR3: CASSSPTSGRQEQYF. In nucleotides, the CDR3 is TGTGCCAGCAGTTCTCCGACTAGCGGGAGACAAGAGCAGTACTTC.